Listed below are T cell receptor beta chains from one sample, sequenced in a study of blood T cells in healthy people across ages. MiXCR, run by TCRdb on the 5' RACE reads, gives a single entry per CDR3 protein. The repertoire includes approximately 360,000 distinct CDR3 sequences, about 55% of them detected once, and 51% sits in the top ten. The sequenced sample was blood. These receptors were collected from a man in his sixties in good health. Both conserved end residues are part of each CDR3. D genes are given only for firm matches. Clone size is given for some rows only: seen once, a few or many times, or a class if the clone is expanded.

D gene	CDR3 length	V gene	clone size	J gene	CDR3 protein	CDR3 DNA
-	15	TRBV27	-	TRBJ2-5	CASSSPDTFQETQYF	TGTGCCAGCAGTTCGCCAGACACCTTCCAAGAGACCCAGTACTTC
-	18	TRBV7-2	-	TRBJ2-7	CASSPRGSGVGGSYEQYF	TGTGCCAGCAGCCCCCGGGGTAGCGGAGTGGGGGGATCCTACGAGCAGTACTTC
TRBD2	18	TRBV20-1	few	TRBJ2-1	CSAPIPPSGGARYNEQFF	TGCAGTGCTCCCATCCCACCTAGCGGGGGTGCGAGGTACAATGAGCAGTTCTTC
-	13	TRBV6-6	-	TRBJ1-1	CASSYGGAYEAFF	TGTGCCAGCAGTTACGGGGGGGCGTATGAAGCTTTCTTT
-	11	TRBV5-5	-	TRBJ2-7	CASREVYEQYF	TGTGCCAGCCGAGAGGTCTACGAGCAGTACTTC
-	15	TRBV6-5	-	TRBJ1-2	CASSYSRQPNYGHTF	TGTGCCAGCAGTTACTCTCGACAGCCTAACTATGGCCACACCTTC
TRBD1	13	TRBV29-1	few	TRBJ2-7	CSVRMTGGYEQYF	TGCAGCGTCCGCATGACAGGGGGTTACGAGCAGTACTTC
TRBD2	14	TRBV27	-	TRBJ2-7	CASQLAGGSYEQYF	TGTGCCAGCCAACTAGCGGGTGGCTCCTACGAGCAGTACTTC
-	14	TRBV29-1	-	TRBJ2-3	CSVDGAQSTDTQYF	TGCAGCGTTGATGGGGCGCAATCCACAGATACGCAGTATTTT
TRBD1	16	TRBV29-1	few	TRBJ2-7	CSVDLTDRAFGNEQYF	TGCAGCGTTGACCTTACGGACAGGGCCTTTGGGAACGAGCAGTACTTC
TRBD1	14	TRBV20-1	few	TRBJ2-3	CSAPDRARTDTQYF	TGCAGTGCACCTGACAGGGCGCGCACAGATACGCAGTATTTT
TRBD1	15	TRBV7-9	-	TRBJ1-2	CASSPPGRGRDGYTF	TGTGCCAGCAGCCCCCCGGGGAGGGGGCGCGACGGCTACACCTTC
-	16	TRBV10-1	few	TRBJ2-1	CASSELKGGSYNEQFF	TGCGCCAGCAGTGAGCTTAAGGGGGGCTCCTACAATGAGCAGTTCTTC
-	14	TRBV11-1	-	TRBJ1-2	CASSRSSGPYGYTF	TGTGCCAGCAGCAGATCCTCTGGGCCCTATGGCTACACCTTC
TRBD2	15	TRBV7-3	few	TRBJ2-1	CASSPTSGGYNEQFF	TGTGCCAGCAGCCCTACTAGCGGGGGTTACAATGAGCAGTTCTTC
-	15	TRBV6-6	once	TRBJ1-6	CASSYKESDNSPLHF	TGTGCCAGCAGTTACAAAGAGAGCGATAATTCACCCCTCCACTTT
-	16	TRBV27	-	TRBJ1-1	CASSLGNRGGNTEAFF	TGTGCCAGCAGTTTAGGGAACAGAGGGGGGAACACTGAAGCTTTCTTT
-	12	TRBV6-2/TRBV6-3	-	TRBJ2-4	CASSYKSSEQYF	TGTGCCAGCAGTTACAAAAGCAGTGAGCAGTACTTC
TRBD2	12	TRBV12-3/TRBV12-4	-	TRBJ2-1	CASSLRGRGQFF	TGTGCCAGCAGTTTGAGAGGGAGGGGGCAGTTCTTC
-	12	TRBV20-1	-	TRBJ2-3	CSATGDTDTQYF	TGCAGTGCTACGGGGGACACAGATACGCAGTATTTT
-	15	TRBV20-1	-	TRBJ2-5	CSARGRLLRGETQYF	TGTAGTGCTAGAGGTAGACTCCTACGGGGAGAGACCCAGTACTTC
-	16	TRBV11-2	-	TRBJ2-5	CASSSTLGLLQNEQYF	TGTGCCAGCAGCTCCACGTTGGGACTCCTACAGAATGAGCAGTACTTC
-	13	TRBV9	-	TRBJ2-7	CASSVAESYEQYF	TGTGCCAGCAGCGTAGCAGAGTCCTACGAGCAGTACTTC
-	13	TRBV6-6	few	TRBJ2-3	CASTPMGTDTQYF	TGTGCCAGCACCCCTATGGGCACAGATACGCAGTATTTT
TRBD2	14	TRBV20-1	-	TRBJ2-3	CSATKAGTTDTQYF	TGCAGTGCTACGAAAGCGGGGACCACAGATACGCAGTATTTT
TRBD1	17	TRBV5-4	-	TRBJ2-3	CASSLPGTGGWADTQYF	TGTGCCAGCAGCTTGCCCGGGACAGGGGGATGGGCAGATACGCAGTATTTT
-	12	TRBV11-2	once	TRBJ1-2	CASSLSYYGYTF	TGTGCCAGCAGCTTATCGTACTATGGCTACACCTTC
TRBD2	15	TRBV5-6	many	TRBJ2-4	CASSSSGGAKNIQYF	TGTGCCAGCAGCTCGAGCGGGGGGGCCAAAAACATTCAGTACTTC
-	15	TRBV28	-	TRBJ2-2	CASSLTGTVTGELFF	TGTGCCAGCAGCCTCACAGGGACGGTCACCGGGGAGCTGTTTTTT
-	15	TRBV11-1	-	TRBJ2-1	CASSHSGLSYNEQFF	TGTGCCAGCAGCCACAGCGGACTCTCCTACAATGAGCAGTTCTTC
-	16	TRBV4-1	-	TRBJ1-2	CASSQVSGRQFYGYTF	TGCGCCAGCAGCCAAGTCAGCGGCAGGCAATTCTATGGCTACACCTTC
TRBD1	16	TRBV7-3	-	TRBJ2-1	CASSLTTGIPYNEQFF	TGTGCCAGCAGCTTAACGACAGGGATCCCTTACAATGAGCAGTTCTTC
-	15	TRBV18	many	TRBJ2-1	CASSRDFRRNNEQFF	TGTGCCAGCTCCCGGGACTTTCGCCGAAACAATGAGCAGTTCTTC